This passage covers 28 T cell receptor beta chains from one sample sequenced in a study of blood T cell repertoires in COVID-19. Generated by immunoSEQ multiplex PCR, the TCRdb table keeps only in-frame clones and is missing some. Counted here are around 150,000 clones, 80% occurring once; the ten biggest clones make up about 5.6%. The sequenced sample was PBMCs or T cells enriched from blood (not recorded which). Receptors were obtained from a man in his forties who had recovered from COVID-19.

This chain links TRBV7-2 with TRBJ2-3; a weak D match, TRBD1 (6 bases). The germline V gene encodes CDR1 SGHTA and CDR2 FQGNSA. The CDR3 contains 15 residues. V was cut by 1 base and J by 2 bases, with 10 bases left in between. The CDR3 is CASSLGGQITDTQYF. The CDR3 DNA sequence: TGTGCCAGCAGCTTAGGGGGACAAATCACAGATACGCAGTATTTT.

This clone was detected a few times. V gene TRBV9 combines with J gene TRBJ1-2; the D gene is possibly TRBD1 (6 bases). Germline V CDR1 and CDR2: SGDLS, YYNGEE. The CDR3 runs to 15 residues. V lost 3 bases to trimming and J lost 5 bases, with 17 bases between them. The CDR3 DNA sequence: TGTGCCAGCAGCGAGGGGGGGCGCGACGGTTATGGCTACACCTTC. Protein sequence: CASSEGGRDGYGYTF.

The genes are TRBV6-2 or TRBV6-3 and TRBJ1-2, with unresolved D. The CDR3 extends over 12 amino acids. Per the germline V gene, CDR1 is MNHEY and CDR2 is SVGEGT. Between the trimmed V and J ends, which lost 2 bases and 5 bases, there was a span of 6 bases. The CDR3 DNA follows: TGTGCCAGCAGTTACCCAGAATATGGCTACACCTTC. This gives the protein CASSYPEYGYTF.

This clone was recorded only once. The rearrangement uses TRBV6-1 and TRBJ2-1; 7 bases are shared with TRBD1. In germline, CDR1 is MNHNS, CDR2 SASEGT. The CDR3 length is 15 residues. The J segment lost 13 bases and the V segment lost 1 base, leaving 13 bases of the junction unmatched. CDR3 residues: CASSEDSEGALGQFF. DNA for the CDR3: TGTGCCAGCAGTGAAGATTCAGAGGGGGCCCTCGGCCAGTTCTTC.

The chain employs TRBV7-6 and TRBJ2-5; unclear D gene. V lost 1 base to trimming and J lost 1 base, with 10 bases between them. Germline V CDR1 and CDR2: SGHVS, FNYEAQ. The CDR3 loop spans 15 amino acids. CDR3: CASSLVRAPQETQYF. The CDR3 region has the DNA TGTGCCAGCAGCTTAGTACGAGCTCCCCAAGAGACCCAGTACTTC.

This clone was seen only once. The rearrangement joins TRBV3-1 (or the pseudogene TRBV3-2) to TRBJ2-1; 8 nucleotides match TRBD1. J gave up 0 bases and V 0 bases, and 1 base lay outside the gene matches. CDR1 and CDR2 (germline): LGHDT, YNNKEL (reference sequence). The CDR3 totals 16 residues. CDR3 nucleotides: TGTGCCAGCAGCCAAGAGGACAGGGTCTCCTACAATGAGCAGTTCTTC. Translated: CASSQEDRVSYNEQFF.

The CDR3 DNA reads as TGTGCCAGCTCAATCACAGGGGGCCTTGAAAAACTGTTTTTT. Amino acids: CASSITGGLEKLFF. This chain uses TRBV18 with TRBJ1-4, with TRBD1 matching over 9 bases. CDR1 and CDR2 from the germline V gene are KGHSH and LQKENI. The CDR3 runs 14 residues. The J segment lost 7 bases and the V segment lost 5 bases, leaving 5 bases of the junction unmatched.

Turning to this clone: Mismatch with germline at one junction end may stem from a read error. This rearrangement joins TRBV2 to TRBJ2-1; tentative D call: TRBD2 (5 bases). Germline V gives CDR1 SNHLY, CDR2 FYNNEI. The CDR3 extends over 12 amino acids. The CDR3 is CVSKIMRDEQFF. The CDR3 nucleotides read TGTGTCAGCAAAATAATGCGGGATGAGCAGTTCTTC.

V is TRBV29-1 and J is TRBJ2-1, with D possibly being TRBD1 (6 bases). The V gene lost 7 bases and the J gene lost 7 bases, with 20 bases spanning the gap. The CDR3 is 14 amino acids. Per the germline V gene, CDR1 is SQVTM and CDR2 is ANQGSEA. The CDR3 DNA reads TGCAGCGCCCCGGGACAAGGTTTTTCAAATGAGCAGTTCTTC. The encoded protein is CSAPGQGFSNEQFF.

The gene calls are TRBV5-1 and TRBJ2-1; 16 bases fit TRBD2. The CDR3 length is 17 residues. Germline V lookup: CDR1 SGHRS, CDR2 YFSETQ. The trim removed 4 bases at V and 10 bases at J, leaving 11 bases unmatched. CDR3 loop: CASSPGLAGGSRQEQFF. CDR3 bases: TGCGCCAGCAGCCCGGGACTAGCGGGGGGGTCTCGTCAGGAGCAGTTCTTC. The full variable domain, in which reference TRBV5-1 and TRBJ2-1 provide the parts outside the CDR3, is KAGVTQTPRYLIKTRGQQVTLSCSPISGHRSVSWYQQTPGQGLQFLFEYFSETQRNKGNFPGRFSGRQFSNSRSEMNVSTLELGDSALYLCASSPGLAGGSRQEQFFGPGTRLTVL.

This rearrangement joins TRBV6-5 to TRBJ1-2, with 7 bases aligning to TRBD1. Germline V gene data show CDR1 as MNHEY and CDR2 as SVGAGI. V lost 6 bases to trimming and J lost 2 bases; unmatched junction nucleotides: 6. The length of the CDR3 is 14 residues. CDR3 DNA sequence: TGTGCCAGCAGCCCCACAGGGGTAAACTATGGCTACACCTTC. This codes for CASSPTGVNYGYTF.

CDR3 region: CASSLPLAGVGDTQYF. The CDR3 bases are TGTGCCAGCAGCTTGCCTTTAGCGGGGGTTGGAGATACGCAGTATTTT. The chain links TRBV5-4 to TRBJ2-3; 9 bases map to TRBD2. The CDR3 runs to 16 residues. Losses at the gene ends were 1 base for V and 5 bases for J; bases not matched to a gene: 8. Germline CDR1 reads SGHNT; CDR2 reads YYREEE (reference sequence).

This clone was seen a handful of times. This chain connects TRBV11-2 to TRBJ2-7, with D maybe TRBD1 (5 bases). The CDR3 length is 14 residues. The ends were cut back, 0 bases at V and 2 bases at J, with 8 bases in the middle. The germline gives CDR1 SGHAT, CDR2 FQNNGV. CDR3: CASSLDAGTYEQYV. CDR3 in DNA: TGTGCCAGCAGCTTAGACGCAGGGACCTACGAGCAGTACGTC.

CDR3 sequence (DNA): TGTGCCAGCATGCAGAGGGGGGGTAACTATGGCTACACCTTC. It encodes CASMQRGGNYGYTF. This sequence joins TRBV19 and TRBJ1-2; possible D gene TRBD1, 6 bases. V lost 9 bases, J lost 1 base, and 15 bases lay in between. The CDR3 consists of 14 residues. The germline CDR1 and CDR2 sequences are LNHDA and SQIVND (reference sequence).

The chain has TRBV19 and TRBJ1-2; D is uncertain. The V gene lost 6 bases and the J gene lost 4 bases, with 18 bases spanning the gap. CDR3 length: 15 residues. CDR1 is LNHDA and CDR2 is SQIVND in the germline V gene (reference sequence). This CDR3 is CASSRSEAVLYGYTF. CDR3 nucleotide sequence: TGTGCCAGTAGCCGCAGTGAGGCGGTACTCTATGGCTACACCTTC.

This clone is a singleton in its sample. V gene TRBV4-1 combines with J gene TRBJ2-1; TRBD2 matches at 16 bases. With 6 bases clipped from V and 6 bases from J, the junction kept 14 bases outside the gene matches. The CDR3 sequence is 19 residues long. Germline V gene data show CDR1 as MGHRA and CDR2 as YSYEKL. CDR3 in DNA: TGCGCCAGCAGATTGGGACTAGCGGGGGGGCCAGGTTGGTCCAATGAGCAGTTCTTC. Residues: CASRLGLAGGPGWSNEQFF.

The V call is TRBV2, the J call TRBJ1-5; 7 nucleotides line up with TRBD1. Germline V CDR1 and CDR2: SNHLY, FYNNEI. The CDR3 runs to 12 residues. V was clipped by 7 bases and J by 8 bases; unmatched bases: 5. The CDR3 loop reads CASTQGGEPQHF. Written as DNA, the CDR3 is TGTGCCAGCACCCAGGGGGGAGAGCCCCAGCATTTT.

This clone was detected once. In nucleotides, the CDR3 is TGTGCCAGCAGTTTATTGGGGACAGAAATCATGAACACTGAAGCTTTCTTT. This codes for CASSLLGTEIMNTEAFF. The chain uses TRBV27 and TRBJ1-1; 7 nucleotides align to TRBD1. The CDR3 is made up of 17 amino acids. V was pared by 1 base and J by 0 bases, with 8 bases of the junction left unmatched. Germline V gives CDR1 MNHEY, CDR2 SMNVEV (reference sequence).

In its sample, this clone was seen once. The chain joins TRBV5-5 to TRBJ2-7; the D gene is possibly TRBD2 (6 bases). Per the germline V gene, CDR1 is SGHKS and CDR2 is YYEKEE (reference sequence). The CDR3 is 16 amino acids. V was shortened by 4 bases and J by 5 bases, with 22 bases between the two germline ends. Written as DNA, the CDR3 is TGTGCCAGCAGCCCCCCTGGGAGGTGGAGCGAGGACGAGCAGTACGTC. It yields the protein CASSPPGRWSEDEQYV.

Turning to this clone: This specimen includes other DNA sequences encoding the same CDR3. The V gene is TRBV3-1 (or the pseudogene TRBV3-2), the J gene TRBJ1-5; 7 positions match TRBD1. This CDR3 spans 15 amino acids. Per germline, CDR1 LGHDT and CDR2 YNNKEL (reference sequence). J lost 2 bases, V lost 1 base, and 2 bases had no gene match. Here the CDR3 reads CASSQGQGGNQPQHF. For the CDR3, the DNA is TGTGCCAGCAGCCAAGGACAGGGAGGCAATCAGCCCCAGCATTTT.

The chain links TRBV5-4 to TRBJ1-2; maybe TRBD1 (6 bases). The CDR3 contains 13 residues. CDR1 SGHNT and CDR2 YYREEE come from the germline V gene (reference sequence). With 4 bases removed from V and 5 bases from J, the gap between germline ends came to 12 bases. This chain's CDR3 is CASSGNRVYGYTF. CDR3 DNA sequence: TGTGCCAGCAGCGGGAACAGGGTTTATGGCTACACCTTC.

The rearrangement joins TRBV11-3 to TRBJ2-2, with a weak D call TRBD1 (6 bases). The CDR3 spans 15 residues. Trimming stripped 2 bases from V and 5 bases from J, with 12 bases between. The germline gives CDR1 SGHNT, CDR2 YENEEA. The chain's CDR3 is CASSLIAGATGELFF. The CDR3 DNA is TGTGCCAGCAGCTTAATCGCAGGGGCAACCGGGGAGCTGTTTTTT.

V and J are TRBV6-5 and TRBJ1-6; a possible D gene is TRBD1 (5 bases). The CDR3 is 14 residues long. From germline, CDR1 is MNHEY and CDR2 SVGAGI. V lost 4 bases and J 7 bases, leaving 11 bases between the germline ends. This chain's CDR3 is CASSSDRANSPLHF. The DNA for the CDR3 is TGTGCCAGCAGTTCAGACAGAGCCAATTCACCCCTCCACTTT.

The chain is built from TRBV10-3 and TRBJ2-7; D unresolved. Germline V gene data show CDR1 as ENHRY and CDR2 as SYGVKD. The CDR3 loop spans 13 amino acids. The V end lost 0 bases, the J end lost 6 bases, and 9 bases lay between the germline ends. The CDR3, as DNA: TGTGCCATCAGTGAGTCGAGGTGGAGCGAGCAGTACGTC. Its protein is CAISESRWSEQYV.

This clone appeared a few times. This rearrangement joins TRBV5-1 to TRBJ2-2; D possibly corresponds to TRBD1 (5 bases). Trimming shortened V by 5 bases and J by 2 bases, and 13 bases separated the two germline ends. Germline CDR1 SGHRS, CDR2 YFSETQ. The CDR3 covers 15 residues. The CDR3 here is CASRSIGHNTGELFF. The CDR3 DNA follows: TGCGCCAGCAGGTCAATAGGACATAACACCGGGGAGCTGTTTTTT.

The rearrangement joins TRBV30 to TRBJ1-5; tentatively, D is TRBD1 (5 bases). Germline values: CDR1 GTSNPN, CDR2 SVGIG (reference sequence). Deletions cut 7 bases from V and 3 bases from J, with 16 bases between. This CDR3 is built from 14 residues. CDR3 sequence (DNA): TGTGCCTTTGGGAGGGGATGGGACAATCAGCCCCAGCATTTT. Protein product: CAFGRGWDNQPQHF.

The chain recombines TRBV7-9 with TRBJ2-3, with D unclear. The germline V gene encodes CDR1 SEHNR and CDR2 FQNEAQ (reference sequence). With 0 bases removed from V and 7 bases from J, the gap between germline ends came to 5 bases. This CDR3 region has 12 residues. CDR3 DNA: TGTGCCAGCAGCTTAGCGGAGAATACGCAGTATTTT. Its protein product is CASSLAENTQYF.

Written as DNA, the CDR3 is TGTGCCAGTAGTATGACGGGAGGGGGCGCGGACCAGCCCCAGCATTTT. Its translation is CASSMTGGGADQPQHF. The chain has TRBV19 and TRBJ1-5; TRBD1 agrees at 7 bases. CDR3 length: 16 amino acids. V dropped 3 bases and J dropped 7; count of bases not matched to a gene: 12. Germline CDR1 reads LNHDA; CDR2 reads SQIVND (reference sequence).